At least ten counts were recorded for the clone carrying this T cell receptor (beta chain). The sample originates from a study of low-dose radiotherapy and immunotherapy resistance in tumors. Study-level information: 1 Gy per fraction was delivered to Cohort 2 every two weeks, for 13 Gy total over 26 weeks.

Gene-specific TRAV and TRBV primers were used for first-strand cDNA, covering alpha and beta chains. A roughly 19-cycle PCR with a constant-region primer and V-primer adapter amplified TCRs. In TCRdb, the reads were re-called with MiXCR into one record per CDR3 protein. The table has roughly 95,000 distinct CDR3 sequences, 20% to 25% seen once. The time point here: after trial treatment. Treatment specified: LDRT plus nivolumab, ipilimumab, low-dose cyclophosphamide and aspirin (RACIN trial). After removal of 9 bases from V and 3 bases from J, the junction contained 6 bases not matched to a gene. The V gene's germline CDR1 is LNHDA and CDR2 SQIVND (reference sequence). There are 13 residues in the CDR3.

This clonotype originated in a female donor with ovarian cancer. The material was PBMCs, obtained after low-dose radiotherapy plus immunotherapy. The V call is TRBV19, the J call TRBJ2-3; 7 nucleotides align to TRBD1. The CDR3 reads CASRDRVTDTQYF. CDR3 nucleotide sequence: TGTGCCAGCCGAGACAGGGTTACAGATACGCAGTATTTT.